The following is a T cell receptor (beta chain) sequence with its context. These data originate in a study of cytomegalovirus exposure and HLA in healthy donors. Method: immunoSEQ multiplex PCR; TCRdb's copy keeps in-frame clones and lacks some. In the table there are 55,000 to 85,000 clones, less than 95% of which are singletons. This clonotype was sampled from a woman aged 18-30 years in good health and CMV-seronegative. Sequenced material: PBMCs.

In DNA form, the CDR3 reads TGTGCCAGCACATTCGCGGGACCTCAATACGAGCAGTACTTC. Residues: CASTFAGPQYEQYF. This chain links TRBV2 with TRBJ2-7; D possibly corresponds to TRBD2 (6 bases). Germline V CDR1 and CDR2: SNHLY, FYNNEI. V shed 7 bases and J shed 4 bases, with 17 bases lying between them. The CDR3 is made up of 14 amino acids.